This note documents a single T cell receptor (beta chain) sequence. Trimming took off 4 bases at V and 5 bases at J, with 17 bases between the two ends. This CDR3 has 15 residues. Germline V gives CDR1 MDHEN, CDR2 SYDVKM. The data derive from a study of blood T cell repertoires in COVID-19. Study-wide background: The samples span acute and convalescent COVID-19 from the United States, Italy and Spain. T cells, B-cell-depleted T cells, or PBMCs provided the cDNA or gDNA that served as material.

Authors' methods: For nucleated cells, counts were estimated from reference gene primer amplification. Sequencing was performed with immunoSEQ multiplex PCR; in TCRdb, only in-frame clones are kept and a portion is missing. The V and J calls and clone size are taken from that table; D and trimming were inferred from the DNA. The table has roughly 310,000 clones, approximately 90% seen once. The chain couples TRBV28 to TRBJ1-1; the D gene is possibly TRBD1 (6 bases). Sequencing used peripheral blood. This receptor was obtained from a woman aged 45-65 years with active or convalescent COVID-19. CDR3: CASSSSLRGRTEAFF. CDR3 nucleotides: TGTGCCAGCAGTTCCTCCCTCAGGGGCCGTACTGAAGCTTTCTTT.